A single sample gave rise to the 14 T cell receptor beta chains below, sequenced in a study of blood T cell repertoires in COVID-19. Libraries were prepared by immunoSEQ multiplex PCR; TCRdb keeps only in-frame clonotypes and omits some of them. The sample shows about 220,000 clones, 75% to 90% of them seen only once. The sample was PBMCs or T cells enriched from blood (not recorded which). Every receptor here comes from a woman aged 40 to 50 with acute COVID-19.

The chain has TRBV19 and TRBJ1-2, with D maybe TRBD1 (6 bases). Trimming removed 6 bases from V and 1 base from J, with 18 bases in between. Germline CDR1 and CDR2: LNHDA and SQIVND (reference sequence). The CDR3 covers 16 residues. The CDR3 region has the DNA TGTGCCAGTAGGGGAGAGAGACAGGCATTTAACTATGGCTACACCTTC. Amino acids: CASRGERQAFNYGYTF.

The chain couples TRBV27 to TRBJ1-2, with D perhaps matching TRBD1 (5 bases). CDR1 is MNHEY, CDR2 SMNVEV, per germline (reference sequence). The CDR3 has 17 amino acids. V shed 2 bases and J shed 8 bases, with 24 bases lying between them. DNA of the CDR3: TGTGCCAGCAGTTTACTACCTGGGCTTGGGGACTTCTCCGGCTACACCTTC. Translated: CASSLLPGLGDFSGYTF.

This clone was found a few times. The CDR3 sequence: CASSLEAVADTQYF. The CDR3, as DNA: TGCGCCAGCAGCTTGGAAGCTGTTGCCGATACGCAGTATTTT. The rearrangement links TRBV5-1 to TRBJ2-3; D ambiguous. The CDR3 sequence is 14 residues long. Germline V gene lookup returns CDR1 SGHRS and CDR2 YFSETQ. V lost 0 bases and J 6 bases, leaving 11 bases between the germline ends.

This clone was counted a single time. V gene TRBV7-2 combines with J gene TRBJ1-5, with 10 positions matching TRBD1. V shed 3 bases and J 6 bases; nucleotides not matched to a gene: 2. The V gene's germline CDR1 is SGHTA and CDR2 FQGNSA. This CDR3 is 14 amino acids long. In nucleotides, the CDR3 is TGTGCCAGCAGCTTTGGGACAGGGGTTCAGCCCCAGCATTTT. It codes for CASSFGTGVQPQHF.

The rearrangement joins TRBV5-5 to TRBJ2-7; 7 nucleotides match TRBD1. J lost 1 base, V lost 1 base, and 5 bases had no gene match. The CDR3 spans 15 residues. The germline gives CDR1 SGHKS, CDR2 YYEKEE (reference sequence). CDR3 residues: CASSLRPGQSYEQYF. The CDR3 DNA sequence: TGTGCCAGCAGCTTGAGACCGGGACAGTCCTACGAGCAGTACTTC.

The chain is built from TRBV9 and TRBJ1-2; 11 bases match TRBD1. The CDR3 spans 13 residues. V shed 3 bases and J 8 bases; nucleotides not matched to a gene: 3. Germline V lookup: CDR1 SGDLS, CDR2 YYNGEE. The chain's CDR3 is CASSAGQGEGYTF. The CDR3 nucleotides are TGTGCCAGCAGCGCGGGACAGGGGGAGGGCTACACCTTC. The whole variable domain, remainder taken from reference TRBV9 and TRBJ1-2, is DSGVTQTPKHLITATGQRVTLRCSPRSGDLSVYWYQQSLDQGLQFLIQYYNGEERAKGNILERFSAQQFPDLHSELNLSSLELGDSALYFCASSAGQGEGYTFGSGTRLTVV.

The genes are TRBV6-6 and TRBJ1-1, with 7 nucleotides matching TRBD1. This CDR3 comprises 14 residues. Per germline, CDR1 MNHNY and CDR2 SVGAGI (reference sequence). With 4 bases clipped from V and 6 bases from J, the junction kept 8 bases outside the gene matches. The DNA for the CDR3 is TGTGCCAGCAGTTCCGCAGGGGGTCGCTCTGAAGCTTTCTTT. It codes for CASSSAGGRSEAFF.

J is TRBJ1-2 and V is TRBV10-3; 9 nucleotides match TRBD1. With V trimmed by 5 bases and J by 4 bases, 2 bases remained unmatched. Per germline, CDR1 ENHRY and CDR2 SYGVKD. The CDR3 is made up of 13 amino acids. The CDR3 sequence: CAISQGQGYGYTF. The DNA of the CDR3 is TGTGCCATCAGTCAGGGACAGGGCTATGGCTACACCTTC.

CDR3 sequence (DNA): TGTGCCAGCAGCTACAGGGATAGCAATCAGCCCCAGCATTTT. This gives the protein CASSYRDSNQPQHF. The rearrangement uses TRBV27 and TRBJ1-5, with TRBD1 as a possible D gene (6 bases). CDR3 length: 14 residues. Germline V gene lookup returns CDR1 MNHEY and CDR2 SMNVEV (reference sequence). Trimming left V 6 bases short and J 0 bases short, with 9 bases between.

V gene TRBV12-3 or TRBV12-4 combines with J gene TRBJ2-2; the D gene is possibly TRBD1 (6 bases). V dropped 5 bases and J dropped 5 bases, with 9 bases sitting between them. CDR3 length: 13 amino acids. The CDR3 loop is CASSIGQTGELFF. Written as DNA, the CDR3 is TGTGCCAGCAGTATTGGACAGACCGGGGAGCTGTTTTTT.

This sequence joins TRBV30 and TRBJ1-4, with a weak D call TRBD1 (5 bases). The CDR3 length is 13 residues. V was cut by 2 bases and J by 8 bases, with 12 bases left in between. Germline V gene sequence: CDR1 GTSNPN, CDR2 SVGIG (reference sequence). CDR3 residues: CAWSHGSGEKLFF. CDR3 in DNA: TGTGCCTGGAGTCATGGGTCAGGGGAAAAACTGTTTTTT.

The table lists this clone with a count of one. The gene calls are TRBV6-5 and TRBJ1-4; no clear D gene. Germline V CDR1 and CDR2: MNHEY, SVGAGI. The V end lost 6 bases, the J end lost 7 bases, and 15 bases lay between the germline ends. The CDR3 extends over 14 amino acids. The CDR3 here is CASRWKMGSEKLFF. The CDR3 DNA sequence: TGTGCCAGCAGATGGAAAATGGGGAGTGAAAAACTGTTTTTT.

This chain joins TRBV30 and TRBJ1-2; D gene ambiguous. The CDR3 extends over 11 amino acids. Trimming shortened V by 3 bases and J by 8 bases, and 10 bases separated the two germline ends. Germline CDR1 and CDR2: GTSNPN and SVGIG (reference sequence). The CDR3 loop is CAWSPQFGYTF. DNA for the CDR3: TGTGCCTGGAGCCCACAGTTCGGCTACACCTTC.

Comment on this clone: Other nucleotide sequences in the sample specify the same CDR3. The chain joins TRBV18 to TRBJ1-1, with D hard to call. Between the trimmed V and J ends, which lost 2 bases and 3 bases, there was a span of 7 bases. The CDR3 runs to 13 residues. The germline gives CDR1 KGHSH, CDR2 LQKENI. Here the CDR3 DNA reads TGTGCCAGCTCACCATTTCGGGACACTGAAGCTTTCTTT. Encoded protein: CASSPFRDTEAFF.